These 4 T cell receptor beta chains were sequenced from one sample in a study of blood T cell repertoires in COVID-19. Profiling relied on immunoSEQ multiplex PCR, and the TCRdb table lists in-frame clones only, not all of them. This table holds under 250,000 clones, over 75% found once. Sequencing input: peripheral blood. These TCRs come from a man aged 50 to 59 with COVID-19, enrolled during active disease.

V usage is TRBV24-1 and J usage is TRBJ2-1; 11 nucleotides align to TRBD1. In germline, CDR1 is KGHDR, CDR2 SFDVKD. CDR3 length equals 16 residues. The trim removed 2 bases at V and 7 bases at J, leaving 6 bases unmatched. CDR3 in DNA: TGTGCCACCAGTGATTGGGGGGGACAGGGGGTTAATGAGCAGTTCTTC. It is translated as CATSDWGGQGVNEQFF.

The J gene is TRBJ2-4, the V gene TRBV3-1 (or the pseudogene TRBV3-2); 7 bases line up with TRBD1. In germline, CDR1 is LGHDT, CDR2 YNNKEL (reference sequence). V dropped 2 bases and J dropped 10; count of bases not matched to a gene: 5. This CDR3 is 13 amino acids long. The CDR3 region has the DNA TGTGCCAGCAGCCAAACCCGACAGGGAATTCAGTACTTC. The encoded protein is CASSQTRQGIQYF.

This sequence joins TRBV27 and TRBJ1-5; D remains unclear. V lost 5 bases, J lost 6 bases, and 17 bases lay in between. The CDR3 covers 15 residues. CDR1 is MNHEY and CDR2 is SMNVEV in the germline V gene (reference sequence). The CDR3 DNA is TGTGCCAGCAGTCCCTCCCGGTCGAACCCTCAGCCCCAGCATTTT. Its protein is CASSPSRSNPQPQHF.

The chain is built from TRBV5-1 and TRBJ2-7, with a tentative D call TRBD2 (5 bases). The V end lost 0 bases, the J end lost 3 bases, and 19 bases lay between the germline ends. CDR1 and CDR2 from the germline V gene are SGHRS and YFSETQ. This CDR3 is built from 17 residues. CDR3 in amino acids: CASSLGPPLGGHYEQYF. CDR3 DNA: TGCGCCAGCAGCTTGGGCCCCCCGCTAGGAGGCCACTACGAGCAGTACTTC.